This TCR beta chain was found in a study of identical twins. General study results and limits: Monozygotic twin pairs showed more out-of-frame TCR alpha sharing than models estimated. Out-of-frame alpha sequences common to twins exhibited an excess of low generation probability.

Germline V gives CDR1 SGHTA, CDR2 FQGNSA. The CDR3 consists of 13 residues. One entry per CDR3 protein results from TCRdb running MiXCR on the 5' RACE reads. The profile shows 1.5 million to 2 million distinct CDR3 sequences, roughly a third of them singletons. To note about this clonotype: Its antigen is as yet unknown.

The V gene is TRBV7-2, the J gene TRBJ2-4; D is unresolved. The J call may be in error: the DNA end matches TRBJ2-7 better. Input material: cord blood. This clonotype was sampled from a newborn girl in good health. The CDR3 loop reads CASSLDGFYEQYF. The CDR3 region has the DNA TGTGCCAGCAGCTTAGACGGGTTCTACGAGCAGTACTTC.